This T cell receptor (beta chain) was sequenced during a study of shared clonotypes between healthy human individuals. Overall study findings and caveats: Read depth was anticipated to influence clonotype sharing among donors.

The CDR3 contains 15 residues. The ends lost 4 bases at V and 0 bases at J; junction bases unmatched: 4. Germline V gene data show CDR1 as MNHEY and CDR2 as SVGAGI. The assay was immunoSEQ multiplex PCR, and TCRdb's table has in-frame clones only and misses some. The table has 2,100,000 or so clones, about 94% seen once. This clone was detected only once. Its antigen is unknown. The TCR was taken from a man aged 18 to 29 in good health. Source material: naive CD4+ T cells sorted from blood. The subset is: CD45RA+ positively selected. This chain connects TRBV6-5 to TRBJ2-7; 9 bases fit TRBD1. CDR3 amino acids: CASSLTGGSSYEQYF. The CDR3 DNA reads TGTGCCAGCAGTTTGACAGGGGGAAGCTCCTACGAGCAGTACTTC.